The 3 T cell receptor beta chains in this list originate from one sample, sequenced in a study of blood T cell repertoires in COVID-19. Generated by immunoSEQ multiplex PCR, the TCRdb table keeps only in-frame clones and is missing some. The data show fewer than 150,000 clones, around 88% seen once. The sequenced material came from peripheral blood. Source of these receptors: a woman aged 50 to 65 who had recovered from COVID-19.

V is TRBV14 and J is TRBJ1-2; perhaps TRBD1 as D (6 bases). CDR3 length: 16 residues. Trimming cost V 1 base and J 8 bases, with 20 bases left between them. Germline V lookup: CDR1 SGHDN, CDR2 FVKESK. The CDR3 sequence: CASSQGHGTKMRGYTF. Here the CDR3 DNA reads TGTGCCAGCAGCCAAGGACACGGGACAAAAATGCGGGGCTACACCTTC. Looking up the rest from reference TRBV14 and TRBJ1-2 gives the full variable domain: EAGVTQFPSHSVIEKGQTVTLRCDPISGHDNLYWYRRVMGKEIKFLLHFVKESKQDESGMPNNRFLAERTGGTYSTLKVQPAELEDSGVYFCASSQGHGTKMRGYTFGSGTRLTVV.

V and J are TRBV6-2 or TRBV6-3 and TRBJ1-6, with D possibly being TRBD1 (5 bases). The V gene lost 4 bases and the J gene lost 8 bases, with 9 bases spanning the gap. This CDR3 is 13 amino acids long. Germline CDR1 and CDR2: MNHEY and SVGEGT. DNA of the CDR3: TGTGCCAGCAGTTTTGACAGCTATTCACCCCTCCACTTT. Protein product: CASSFDSYSPLHF.

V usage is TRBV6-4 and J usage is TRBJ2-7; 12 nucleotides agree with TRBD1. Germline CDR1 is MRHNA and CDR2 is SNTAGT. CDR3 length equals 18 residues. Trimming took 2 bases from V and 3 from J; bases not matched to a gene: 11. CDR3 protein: CASSDRKGQGASYYEQYF. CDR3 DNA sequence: TGTGCCAGCAGTGACCGCAAGGGACAGGGGGCCTCTTACTACGAGCAGTACTTC.